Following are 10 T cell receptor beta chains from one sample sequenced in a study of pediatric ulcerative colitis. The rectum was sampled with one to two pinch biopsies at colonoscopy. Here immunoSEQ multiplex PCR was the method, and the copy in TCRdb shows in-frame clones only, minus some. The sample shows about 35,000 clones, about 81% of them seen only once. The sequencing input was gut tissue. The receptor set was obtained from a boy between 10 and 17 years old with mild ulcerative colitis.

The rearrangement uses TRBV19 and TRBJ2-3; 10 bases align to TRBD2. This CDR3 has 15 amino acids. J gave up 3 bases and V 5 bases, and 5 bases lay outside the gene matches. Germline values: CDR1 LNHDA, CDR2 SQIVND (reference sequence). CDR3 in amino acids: CASSSGTSVTDTQYF. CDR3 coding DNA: TGTGCCAGTAGTTCGGGGACTAGCGTGACAGATACGCAGTATTTT.

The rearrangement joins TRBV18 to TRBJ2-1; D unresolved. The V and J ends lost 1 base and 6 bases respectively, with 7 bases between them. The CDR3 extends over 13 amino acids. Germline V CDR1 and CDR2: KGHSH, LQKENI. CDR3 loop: CASSPRRSNEQFF. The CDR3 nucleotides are TGTGCCAGCTCACCACGAAGGTCCAATGAGCAGTTCTTC. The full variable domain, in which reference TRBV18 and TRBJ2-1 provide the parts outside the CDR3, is NAGVMQNPRHLVRRRGQEARLRCSPMKGHSHVYWYRQLPEEGLKFMVYLQKENIIDESGMPKERFSAEFPKEGPSILRIQQVVRGDSAAYFCASSPRRSNEQFFGPGTRLTVL.

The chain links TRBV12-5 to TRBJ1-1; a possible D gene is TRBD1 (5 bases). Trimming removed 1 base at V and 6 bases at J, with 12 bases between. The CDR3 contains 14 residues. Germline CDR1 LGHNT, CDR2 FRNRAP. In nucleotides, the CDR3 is TGTGCTAGTGGTTTGGGTCTCGGGGCTGCTGAAGCTTTCTTT. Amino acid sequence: CASGLGLGAAEAFF.

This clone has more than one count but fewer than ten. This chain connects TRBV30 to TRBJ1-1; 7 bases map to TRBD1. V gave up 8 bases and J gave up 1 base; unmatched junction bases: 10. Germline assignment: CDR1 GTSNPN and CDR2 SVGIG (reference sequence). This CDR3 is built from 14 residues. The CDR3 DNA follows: TGTGCCCAGACAGGGAACAGTAAGAACACTGAAGCTTTCTTT. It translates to CAQTGNSKNTEAFF.

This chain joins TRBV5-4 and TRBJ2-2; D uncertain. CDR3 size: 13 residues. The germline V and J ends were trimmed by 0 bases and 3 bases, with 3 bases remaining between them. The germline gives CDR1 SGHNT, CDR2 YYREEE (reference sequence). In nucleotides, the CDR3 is TGTGCCAGCAGCTTGGGTGACACCGGGGAGCTGTTTTTT. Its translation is CASSLGDTGELFF.

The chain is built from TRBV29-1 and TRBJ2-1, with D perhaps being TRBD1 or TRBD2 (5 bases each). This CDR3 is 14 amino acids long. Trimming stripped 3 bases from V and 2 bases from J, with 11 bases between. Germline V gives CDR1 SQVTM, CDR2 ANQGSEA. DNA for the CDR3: TGCAGCGTTGAGGGACGGCGGGCCTACAATGAGCAGTTCTTC. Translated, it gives CSVEGRRAYNEQFF.

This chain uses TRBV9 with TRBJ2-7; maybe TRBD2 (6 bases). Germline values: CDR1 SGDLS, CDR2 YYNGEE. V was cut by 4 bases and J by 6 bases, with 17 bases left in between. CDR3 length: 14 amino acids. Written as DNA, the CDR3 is TGTGCCAGCAGCCCGGCGGGGCCCGTGGTCGAGCAGTACTTC. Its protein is CASSPAGPVVEQYF.

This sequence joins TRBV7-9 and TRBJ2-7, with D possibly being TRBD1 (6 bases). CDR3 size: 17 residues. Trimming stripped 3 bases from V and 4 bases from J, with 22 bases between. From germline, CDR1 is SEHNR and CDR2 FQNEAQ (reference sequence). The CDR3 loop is CASSFFQGPVRGYEQYF. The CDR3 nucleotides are TGTGCCAGCAGCTTTTTTCAGGGGCCCGTGAGGGGGTACGAGCAGTACTTC.

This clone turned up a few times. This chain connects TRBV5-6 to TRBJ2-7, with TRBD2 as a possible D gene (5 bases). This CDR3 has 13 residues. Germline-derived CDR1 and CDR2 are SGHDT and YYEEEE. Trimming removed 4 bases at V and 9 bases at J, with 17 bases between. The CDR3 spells CASSPNSVGGQYF. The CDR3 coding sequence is TGTGCCAGCAGCCCGAACTCCGTCGGAGGGCAGTACTTC.

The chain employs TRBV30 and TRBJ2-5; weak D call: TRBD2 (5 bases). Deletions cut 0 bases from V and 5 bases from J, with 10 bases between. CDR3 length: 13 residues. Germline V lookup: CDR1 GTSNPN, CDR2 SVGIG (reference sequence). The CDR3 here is CAWSVWRGETQYF. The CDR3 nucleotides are TGTGCCTGGAGTGTTTGGCGCGGGGAGACCCAGTACTTC.